This T cell receptor (beta chain) was captured in a study of blood T cell repertoires in COVID-19. The wider study: Researchers got acute and convalescent COVID-19 samples from the United States, Italy and Spain. T cells, B-cell-depleted T cells, or PBMCs supplied cDNA or gDNA.

Authors' data handling: Nucleated cell number was recorded as an estimate derived from reference gene primer amplification. The table came from immunoSEQ multiplex PCR; TCRdb's copy has only in-frame clones and leaves some out. The DNA was the basis for D and trimming; V, J and clone size are from that table. The sample includes more than 200,000 clones, less than 85% seen only once; the top ten take 4.5% to 6%. Deletions cut 8 bases from V and 5 bases from J, with 13 bases between. The germline gives CDR1 MNHEY, CDR2 SVGAGI. The CDR3 sequence is 14 residues long. The chain uses TRBV6-5 and TRBJ1-6; weak D call: TRBD1 (5 bases). Specimen: peripheral blood. The TCR originated in an elderly woman with active or convalescent COVID-19. CDR3 sequence (DNA): TGTGCCAGCGCGCATCAGGGAAATAATTCACCCCTCCACTTT. This translates into CASAHQGNNSPLHF.